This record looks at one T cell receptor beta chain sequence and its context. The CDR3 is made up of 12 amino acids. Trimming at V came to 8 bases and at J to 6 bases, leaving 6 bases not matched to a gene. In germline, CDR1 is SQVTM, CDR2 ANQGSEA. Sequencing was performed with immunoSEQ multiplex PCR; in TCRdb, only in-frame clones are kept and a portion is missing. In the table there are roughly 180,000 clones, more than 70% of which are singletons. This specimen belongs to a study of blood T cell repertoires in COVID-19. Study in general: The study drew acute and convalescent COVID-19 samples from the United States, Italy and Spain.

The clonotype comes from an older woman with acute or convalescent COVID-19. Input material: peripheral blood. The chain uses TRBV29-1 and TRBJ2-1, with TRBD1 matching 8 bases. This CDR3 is CSYDRGSNEQFF. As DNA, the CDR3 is TGCAGCTACGACAGGGGATCCAATGAGCAGTTCTTC.